This passage covers 18 T cell receptor beta chains from one sample sequenced in a study of T cell repertoires in cytomegalovirus infection. No cognate antigen is known for these TCRs. Using its own MiXCR run on the reads, TCRdb lists one record per CDR3 protein. Here the sample spans fewer than 150,000 distinct CDR3 sequences, around 30% being singletons. The source material was CD8+ T cells from cultured PBMCs, sampled from culture after CMV antigen stimulation. The receptors shown here come from a human donor in good health (CMV status not recorded). Some clones in this sample may be carry-over from other donors' samples.

This clonotype appeared a few times. The chain employs TRBV11-2 and TRBJ1-1; D is uncertain. The CDR3 is made up of 15 amino acids. Germline CDR1 reads SGHAT; CDR2 reads FQNNGV. V dropped 3 bases and J dropped 2 bases, with 13 bases sitting between them. CDR3 DNA: TGTGCCAGCAGCTTCTACGGACTCGCCAACACTGAAGCTTTCTTT. As protein: CASSFYGLANTEAFF.

This clonotype was detected a few times. The CDR3 region has the DNA TGCGCCAGCAGCTTGGTTGGGATTGGATCCGGGCCCCATAATTCACCCCTCCACTTT. Translating gives CASSLVGIGSGPHNSPLHF. The rearrangement joins TRBV5-1 to TRBJ1-6, with no clear D. V was cut by 0 bases and J by 5 bases, with 21 bases left in between. The germline gives CDR1 SGHRS, CDR2 YFSETQ. The CDR3 sequence is 19 residues long.

CDR3 loop: CASSLVGGHKQFF. CDR3 DNA: TGTGCCAGCAGCTTAGTGGGCGGGCATAAGCAGTTCTTC. V is TRBV7-6 and J is TRBJ2-1, with D possibly matching TRBD2 (5 bases). The CDR3 contains 13 residues. Looked up from germline, CDR1 is SGHVS and CDR2 is FNYEAQ. Trimming shortened V by 1 base and J by 11 bases, and 12 bases separated the two germline ends.

This clonotype was picked up many times. The DNA for the CDR3 is TGTGCCAGCAGCTTAGATGGGGGGGTCTCCTATGGCTACACCTTC. Its translation: CASSLDGGVSYGYTF. V gene TRBV7-9 combines with J gene TRBJ1-2, with a possible D match to TRBD1 (5 bases). The germline CDR1 and CDR2 sequences are SEHNR and FQNEAQ (reference sequence). This CDR3 is 15 amino acids long. The V and J ends lost 1 base and 4 bases respectively, with 13 bases between them. Full variable domain (outside the CDR3, taken from reference TRBV7-9 and TRBJ1-2): DTGVSQNPRHKITKRGQNVTFRCDPISEHNRLYWYRQTLGQGPEFLTYFQNEAQLEKSRLLSDRFSAERPKGSFSTLEIQRTEQGDSAMYLCASSLDGGVSYGYTFGSGTRLTVV.

The rearrangement uses TRBV28 and TRBJ2-2; 7 bases align to TRBD1. V gave up 1 base and J gave up 0 bases; unmatched junction bases: 5. The length of the CDR3 is 17 residues. CDR1 MDHEN and CDR2 SYDVKM come from the germline V gene. CDR3 nucleotides: TGTGCCAGCAGTTTATTCACCGGGACAGCGAACACCGGGGAGCTGTTTTTT. Protein product: CASSLFTGTANTGELFF.

This chain links TRBV27 with TRBJ2-5; 11 bases line up with TRBD2. This CDR3 is 19 amino acids long. V lost 7 bases, J lost 2 bases, and 18 bases stayed unmatched. The germline V gene encodes CDR1 MNHEY and CDR2 SMNVEV (reference sequence). CDR3 amino acids: CASKSNAAPSGGPQETQYF. Written as DNA, the CDR3 is TGTGCCAGCAAAAGTAATGCGGCACCTAGCGGGGGGCCTCAAGAGACCCAGTACTTC.

This clonotype appeared a few times. V gene TRBV7-8 combines with J gene TRBJ2-7, with 9 bases aligning to TRBD1. CDR3 length: 13 residues. Germline lookup yields CDR1 SGHVS and CDR2 FQNEAQ. The ends lost 4 bases at V and 7 bases at J; junction bases unmatched: 5. The CDR3 protein is CASSSGQGGEQYF. CDR3 in DNA: TGTGCCAGCAGCTCGGGACAGGGCGGAGAGCAGTACTTC. The full variable domain, in which reference TRBV7-8 and TRBJ2-7 provide the parts outside the CDR3, is GAGVSQSPRYKVAKRGQDVALRCDPISGHVSLFWYQQALGQGPEFLTYFQNEAQLDKSGLPSDRFFAERPEGSVSTLKIQRTQQEDSAVYLCASSSGQGGEQYFGPGTRLTVT.

This chain joins TRBV14 and TRBJ2-1; a weak D match, TRBD2 (6 bases). The CDR3 consists of 16 residues. Germline-derived CDR1 and CDR2 are SGHDN and FVKESK. The ends were cut back, 1 base at V and 14 bases at J, with 24 bases in the middle. In DNA, the CDR3 is TGTGCCAGCAGCCAAGGGCGTCCGAGGAGGGGATGGATGGAGTTCTTC. It yields the protein CASSQGRPRRGWMEFF. The full variable domain, completed using reference TRBV14 and TRBJ2-1, is EAGVTQFPSHSVIEKGQTVTLRCDPISGHDNLYWYRRVMGKEIKFLLHFVKESKQDESGMPNNRFLAERTGGTYSTLKVQPAELEDSGVYFCASSQGRPRRGWMEFFGPGTRLTVL.

The genes are TRBV25-1 and TRBJ2-3; D unclear. Trimming shortened V by 0 bases and J by 6 bases, and 7 bases separated the two germline ends. The CDR3 has 13 amino acids. Germline lookup yields CDR1 MGHDK and CDR2 SYGVNS. The CDR3 spells CASSEYFLDTQYF. The CDR3 DNA sequence: TGTGCCAGCAGTGAATATTTCCTGGATACGCAGTATTTT.

V and J are TRBV7-3 and TRBJ1-6; D gene unclear. This CDR3 is 13 amino acids long. V was pared by 6 bases and J by 10 bases, with 13 bases between. Germline loops: CDR1 SGHTA, CDR2 FQGTGA. The CDR3 region has the DNA TGTGCCAGCAGGCTTCACTCTGAATCACCCCTCCACTTT. Translation: CASRLHSESPLHF.

The chain links TRBV7-2 to TRBJ1-1; 8 bases map to TRBD1. The CDR3 length is 14 residues. The V segment lost 3 bases and the J segment 7 bases; nucleotides outside the gene matches: 7. The germline V gene has CDR1 SGHTA and CDR2 FQGNSA. CDR3 sequence reads: CASSFGTGLFEAFF. The CDR3 region has the DNA TGTGCCAGCAGCTTCGGGACAGGTCTGTTTGAAGCTTTCTTT. Based on the CDR3 plus reference TRBV7-2 and TRBJ1-1, the full variable domain is GAGVSQSPSNKVTEKGKDVELRCDPISGHTALYWYRQSLGQGLEFLIYFQGNSAPDKSGLPSDRFSAERTGGSVSTLTIQRTQQEDSAVYLCASSFGTGLFEAFFGQGTRLTVV.

This clonotype was seen a handful of times. The rearrangement links TRBV12-3 or TRBV12-4 to TRBJ2-3; 8 nucleotides match TRBD1. Unmatched junction bases numbered 8, after V lost 3 bases and J lost 3 bases. The CDR3 covers 16 residues. The CDR3 nucleotides read TGTGCCAGCAGTTTCCCGACAGGGGAACGGACAGATACGCAGTATTTT. Its protein is CASSFPTGERTDTQYF.

This clonotype is a singleton in its sample. J is TRBJ2-7 and V is TRBV9; D is possibly TRBD2 (6 bases). Germline V lookup: CDR1 SGDLS, CDR2 YYNGEE. The V and J ends lost 1 base and 5 bases respectively, with 13 bases between them. The CDR3 runs 14 residues. The CDR3 loop is CASSVFLSGDEQYF. CDR3 in DNA: TGTGCCAGCAGCGTATTTTTGTCGGGGGACGAGCAGTACTTC.

This clonotype was detected a few times. The V gene is TRBV6-2 or TRBV6-3, the J gene TRBJ2-1; no reliable D call. The germline gives CDR1 MNHEY, CDR2 SVGEGT. The CDR3 contains 10 residues. V dropped 6 bases and J dropped 5 bases, with 2 bases sitting between them. CDR3 nucleotides: TGTGCCAGCAGGGACAATGAGCAGTTCTTC. This codes for CASRDNEQFF.

This clonotype was found a few times. V usage is TRBV4-1 and J usage is TRBJ2-7; the match to TRBD1 covers 9 bases. The CDR3 spans 15 residues. Germline values: CDR1 MGHRA, CDR2 YSYEKL. The trim removed 1 base at V and 2 bases at J, leaving 3 bases unmatched. The DNA for the CDR3 is TGCGCCAGCAGCCAAGGTCGGACAGGGGCCTACGAGCAGTACTTC. Protein sequence: CASSQGRTGAYEQYF.

The rearrangement links TRBV28 to TRBJ2-7; 9 bases align to TRBD1. This CDR3 contains 14 residues. CDR1 is MDHEN and CDR2 is SYDVKM in the germline V gene. The trim removed 9 bases at V and 4 bases at J, leaving 10 bases unmatched. In nucleotides, the CDR3 is TGTGCCAGTCACCCGGAGGGACAGGGATACGAGCAGTACTTC. The encoded protein is CASHPEGQGYEQYF.

Comments on this clonotype: Since a much larger clone is just one base distant, this may be a read error. The CDR3 loop reads CASSLEQDGVYEQHF. CDR3 DNA: TGTGCCAGCAGCTTAGAACAGGACGGGGTGTACGAGCAGCACTTC. V gene TRBV7-6 combines with J gene TRBJ2-7; D is perhaps TRBD1 or TRBD2 (5 bases each). CDR1 is SGHVS and CDR2 is FNYEAQ in the germline V gene. The CDR3 is 15 residues long. Full variable domain (outside the CDR3, taken from reference TRBV7-6 and TRBJ2-7): GAGVSQSPRYKVTKRGQDVALRCDPISGHVSLYWYRQALGQGPEFLTYFNYEAQQDKSGLPNDRFSAERPEGSISTLTIQRTEQRDSAMYRCASSLEQDGVYEQHFGPGTRLTVT.

The rearrangement joins TRBV12-3 or TRBV12-4 to TRBJ1-1; D is unclear. V lost 6 bases, J lost 0 bases, and 11 bases lay in between. The CDR3 is made up of 14 amino acids. CDR3 DNA: TGTGCCAGCAGGGATCCCTACATGAACACTGAAGCTTTCTTT. Its translation is CASRDPYMNTEAFF.